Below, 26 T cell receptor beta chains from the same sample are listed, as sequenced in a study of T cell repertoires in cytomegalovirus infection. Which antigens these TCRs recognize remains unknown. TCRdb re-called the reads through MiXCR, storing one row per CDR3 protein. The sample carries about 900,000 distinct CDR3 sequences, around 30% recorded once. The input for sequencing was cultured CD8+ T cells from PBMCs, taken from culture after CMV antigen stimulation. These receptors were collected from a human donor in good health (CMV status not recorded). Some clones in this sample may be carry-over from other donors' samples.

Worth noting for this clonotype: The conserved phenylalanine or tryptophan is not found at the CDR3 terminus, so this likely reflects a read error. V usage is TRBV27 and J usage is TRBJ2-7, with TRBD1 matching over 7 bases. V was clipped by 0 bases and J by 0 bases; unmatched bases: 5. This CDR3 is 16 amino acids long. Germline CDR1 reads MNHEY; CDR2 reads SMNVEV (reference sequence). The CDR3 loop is CASSLSPDRISYEQYL. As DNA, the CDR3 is TGTGCCAGCAGTTTATCGCCGGACAGGATCTCCTACGAGCAGTACCTC.

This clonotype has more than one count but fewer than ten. The CDR3: CASSEFEDRGPRGNQPQHF. CDR3 in DNA: TGTGCCAGCAGTGAATTTGAGGACAGGGGGCCGAGGGGCAATCAGCCCCAGCATTTT. This rearrangement joins TRBV6-1 to TRBJ1-5; 11 bases are shared with TRBD1. With V trimmed by 2 bases and J by 2 bases, 11 bases remained unmatched. In germline, CDR1 is MNHNS, CDR2 SASEGT. The CDR3 extends over 19 amino acids.

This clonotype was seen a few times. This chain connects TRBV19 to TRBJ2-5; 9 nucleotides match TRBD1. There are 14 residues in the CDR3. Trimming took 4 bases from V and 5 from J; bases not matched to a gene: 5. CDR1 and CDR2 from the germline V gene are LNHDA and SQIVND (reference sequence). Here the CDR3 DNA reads TGTGCCAGTAGTAAGGGACAGGGTATGGAGACCCAGTACTTC. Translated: CASSKGQGMETQYF.

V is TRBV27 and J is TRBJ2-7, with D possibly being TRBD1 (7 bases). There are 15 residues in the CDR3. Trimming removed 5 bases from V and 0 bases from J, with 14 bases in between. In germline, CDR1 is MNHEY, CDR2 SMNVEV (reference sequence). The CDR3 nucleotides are TGTGCCAGCAGTCCAGGGGGGTCTTTCTCCTACGAGCAGTACGTC. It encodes CASSPGGSFSYEQYV.

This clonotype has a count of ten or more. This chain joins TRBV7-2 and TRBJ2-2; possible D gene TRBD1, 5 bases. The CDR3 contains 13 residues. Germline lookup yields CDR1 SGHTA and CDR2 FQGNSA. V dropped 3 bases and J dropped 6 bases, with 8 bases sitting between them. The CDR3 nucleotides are TGTGCCAGCAGCTTTATAGGGGCCGGGGAGCTGTTTTTT. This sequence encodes CASSFIGAGELFF.

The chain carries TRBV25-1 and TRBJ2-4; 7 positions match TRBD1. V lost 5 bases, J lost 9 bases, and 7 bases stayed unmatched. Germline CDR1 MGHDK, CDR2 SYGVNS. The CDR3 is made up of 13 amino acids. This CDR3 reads CASSTGEGRIQYF. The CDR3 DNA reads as TGTGCCAGCAGTACAGGGGAAGGGCGCATTCAGTACTTC.

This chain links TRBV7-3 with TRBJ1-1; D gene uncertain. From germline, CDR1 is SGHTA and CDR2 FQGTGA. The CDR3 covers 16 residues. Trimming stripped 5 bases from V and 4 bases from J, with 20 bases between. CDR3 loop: CASSLTRRGLGTEAFF. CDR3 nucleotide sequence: TGTGCCAGCAGCCTCACCCGACGGGGTTTGGGCACTGAAGCTTTCTTT.

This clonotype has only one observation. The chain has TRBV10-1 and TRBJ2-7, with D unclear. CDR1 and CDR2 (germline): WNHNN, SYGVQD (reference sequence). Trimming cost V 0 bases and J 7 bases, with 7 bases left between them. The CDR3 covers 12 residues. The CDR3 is CASSESYREQYF. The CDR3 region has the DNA TGCGCCAGCAGTGAGTCTTATCGGGAGCAGTACTTC.

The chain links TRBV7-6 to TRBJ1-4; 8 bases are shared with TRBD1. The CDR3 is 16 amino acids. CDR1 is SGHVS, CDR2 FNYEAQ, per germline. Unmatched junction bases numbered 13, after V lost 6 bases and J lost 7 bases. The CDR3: CASSTSQGALGEKLFF. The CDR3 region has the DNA TGTGCCAGCAGTACAAGTCAGGGGGCGTTAGGTGAAAAACTGTTTTTT.

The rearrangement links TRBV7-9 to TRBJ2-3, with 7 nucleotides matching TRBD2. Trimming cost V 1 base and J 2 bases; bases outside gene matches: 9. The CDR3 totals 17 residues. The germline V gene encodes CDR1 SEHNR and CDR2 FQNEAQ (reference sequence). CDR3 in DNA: TGTGCCAGCAGCTTAGGGGCGGGAGACCTCCCCACAGATACGCAGTATTTT. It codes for CASSLGAGDLPTDTQYF.

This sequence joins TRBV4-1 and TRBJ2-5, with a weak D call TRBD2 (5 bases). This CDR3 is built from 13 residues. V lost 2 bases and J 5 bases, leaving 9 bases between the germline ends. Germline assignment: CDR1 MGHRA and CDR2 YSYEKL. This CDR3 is CASSQRRGETQYF. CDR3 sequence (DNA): TGCGCCAGCAGCCAAAGGAGAGGGGAGACCCAGTACTTC.

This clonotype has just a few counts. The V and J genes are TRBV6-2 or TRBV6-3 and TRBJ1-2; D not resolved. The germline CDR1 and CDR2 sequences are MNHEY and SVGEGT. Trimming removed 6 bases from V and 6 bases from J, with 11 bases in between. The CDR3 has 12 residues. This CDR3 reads CASSLTGHGYTF. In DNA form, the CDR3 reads TGTGCCAGCAGCTTGACGGGTCATGGCTACACCTTC.

CDR3 bases: TGTGCCATCAGTCAGCTCCCGGGACTAGCGGGGGCCTCCTCCTACAATGAGCAGTTCTTC. It is translated as CAISQLPGLAGASSYNEQFF. The chain has TRBV10-3 and TRBJ2-1, with 14 bases identical to TRBD2. The CDR3 totals 20 residues. The germline gives CDR1 ENHRY, CDR2 SYGVKD. The V gene end was trimmed by 5 bases and the J gene end by 0 bases; junction bases not matched to a gene: 12.

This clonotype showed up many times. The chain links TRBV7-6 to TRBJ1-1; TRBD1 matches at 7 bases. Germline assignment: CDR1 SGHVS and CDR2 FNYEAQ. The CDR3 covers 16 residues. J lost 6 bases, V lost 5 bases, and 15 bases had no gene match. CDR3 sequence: CASSPTWGGGFPEAFF. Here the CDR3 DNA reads TGTGCCAGCAGCCCGACCTGGGGAGGGGGCTTCCCTGAAGCTTTCTTT.

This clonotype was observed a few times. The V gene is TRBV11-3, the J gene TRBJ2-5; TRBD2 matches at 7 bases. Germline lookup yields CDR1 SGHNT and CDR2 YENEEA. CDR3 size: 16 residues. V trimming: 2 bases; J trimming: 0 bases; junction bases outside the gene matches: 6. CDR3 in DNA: TGTGCCAGCAGCTTAAACGCGGGGGAGGACCAAGAGACCCAGTACTTC. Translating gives CASSLNAGEDQETQYF.

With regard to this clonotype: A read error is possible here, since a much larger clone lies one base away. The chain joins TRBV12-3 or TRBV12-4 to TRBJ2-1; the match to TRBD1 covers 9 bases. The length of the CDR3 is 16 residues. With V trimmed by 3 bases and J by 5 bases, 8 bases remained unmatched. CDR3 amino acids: CASSFGTGLSDNEQFF. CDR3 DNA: TGTGCCAGCAGTTTCGGGACAGGGCTGAGCGACAATGAGCAGTTCTTC.

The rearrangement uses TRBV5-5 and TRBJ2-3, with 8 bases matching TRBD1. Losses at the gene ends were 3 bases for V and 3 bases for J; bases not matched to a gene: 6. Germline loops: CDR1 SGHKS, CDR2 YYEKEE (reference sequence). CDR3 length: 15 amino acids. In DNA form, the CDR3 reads TGTGCCAGCAGCTCCTGGACAGGGTGGACAGATACGCAGTATTTT. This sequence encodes CASSSWTGWTDTQYF.

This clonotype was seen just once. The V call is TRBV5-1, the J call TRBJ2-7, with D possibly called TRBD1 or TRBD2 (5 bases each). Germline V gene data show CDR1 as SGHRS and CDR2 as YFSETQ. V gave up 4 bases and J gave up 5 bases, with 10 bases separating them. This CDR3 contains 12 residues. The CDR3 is CASSTRDDEQYF. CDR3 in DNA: TGCGCCAGCAGCACCCGGGACGACGAGCAGTACTTC.

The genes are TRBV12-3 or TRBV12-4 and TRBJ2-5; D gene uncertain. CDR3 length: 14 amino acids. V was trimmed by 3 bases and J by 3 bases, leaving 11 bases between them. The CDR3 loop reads CASSFWRKEETQYF. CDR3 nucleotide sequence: TGTGCCAGCAGTTTTTGGCGGAAAGAAGAGACCCAGTACTTC.

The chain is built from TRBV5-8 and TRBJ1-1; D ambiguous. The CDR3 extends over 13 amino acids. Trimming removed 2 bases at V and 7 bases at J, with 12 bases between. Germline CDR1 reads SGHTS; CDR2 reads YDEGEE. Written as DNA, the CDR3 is TGTGCCAGCAGCTTTTTCGGCCAGCTTGAAGCTTTCTTT. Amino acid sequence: CASSFFGQLEAFF.

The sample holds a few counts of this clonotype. CDR3 nucleotide sequence: TGTGCCAGCAGCAACAGGGGAACCGAAGCTTTCTTT. The encoded protein is CASSNRGTEAFF. V is TRBV7-9 and J is TRBJ1-1, with 7 bases fitting TRBD1. Trimming at V came to 5 bases and at J to 8 bases, leaving 5 bases not matched to a gene. CDR3 length equals 12 residues. The germline gives CDR1 SEHNR, CDR2 FQNEAQ (reference sequence).

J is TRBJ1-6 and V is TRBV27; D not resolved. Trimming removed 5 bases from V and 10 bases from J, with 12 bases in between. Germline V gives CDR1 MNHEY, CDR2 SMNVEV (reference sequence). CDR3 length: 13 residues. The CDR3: CASSPPPWSPLHF. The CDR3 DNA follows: TGTGCCAGCAGTCCGCCCCCTTGGTCACCCCTCCACTTT.

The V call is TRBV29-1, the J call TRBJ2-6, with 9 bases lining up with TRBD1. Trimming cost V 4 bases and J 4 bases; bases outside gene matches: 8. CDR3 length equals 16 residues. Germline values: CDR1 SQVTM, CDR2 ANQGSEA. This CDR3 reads CSVVPGQGSGANVLTF. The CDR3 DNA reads TGCAGCGTTGTACCGGGACAGGGCTCCGGGGCCAACGTCCTGACTTTC.

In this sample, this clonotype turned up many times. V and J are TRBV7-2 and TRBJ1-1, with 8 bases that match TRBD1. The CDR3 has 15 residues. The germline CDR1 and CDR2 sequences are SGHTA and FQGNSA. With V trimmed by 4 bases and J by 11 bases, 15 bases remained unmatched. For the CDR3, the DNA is TGTGCCAGCAGCTCTCCGGGACAGGTGACATGGTATGCTTTCTTT. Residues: CASSSPGQVTWYAFF.

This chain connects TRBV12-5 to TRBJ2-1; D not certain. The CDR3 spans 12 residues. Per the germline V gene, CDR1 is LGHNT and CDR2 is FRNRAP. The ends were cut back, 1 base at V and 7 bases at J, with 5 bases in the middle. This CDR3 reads CASGLGFNEQFF. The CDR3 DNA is TGTGCTAGTGGTTTGGGGTTTAATGAGCAGTTCTTC.

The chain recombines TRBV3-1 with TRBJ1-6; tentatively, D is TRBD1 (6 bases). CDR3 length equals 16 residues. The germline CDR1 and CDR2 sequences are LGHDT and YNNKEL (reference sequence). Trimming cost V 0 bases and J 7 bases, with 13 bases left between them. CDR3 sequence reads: CASSQDGVQGNSPLHF. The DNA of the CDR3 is TGTGCCAGCAGCCAAGATGGGGTACAGGGCAATTCACCCCTCCACTTT.